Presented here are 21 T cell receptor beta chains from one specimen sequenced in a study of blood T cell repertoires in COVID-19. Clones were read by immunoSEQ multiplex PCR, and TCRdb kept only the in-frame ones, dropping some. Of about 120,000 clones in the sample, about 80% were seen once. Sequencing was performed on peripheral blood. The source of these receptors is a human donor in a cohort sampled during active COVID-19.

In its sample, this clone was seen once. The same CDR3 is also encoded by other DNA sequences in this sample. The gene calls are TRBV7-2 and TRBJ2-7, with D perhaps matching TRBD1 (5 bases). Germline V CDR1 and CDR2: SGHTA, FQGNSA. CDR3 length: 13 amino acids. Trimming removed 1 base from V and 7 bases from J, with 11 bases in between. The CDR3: CASSLGRVEEQYF. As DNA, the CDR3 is TGTGCCAGCAGCTTAGGCAGGGTCGAAGAGCAGTACTTC.

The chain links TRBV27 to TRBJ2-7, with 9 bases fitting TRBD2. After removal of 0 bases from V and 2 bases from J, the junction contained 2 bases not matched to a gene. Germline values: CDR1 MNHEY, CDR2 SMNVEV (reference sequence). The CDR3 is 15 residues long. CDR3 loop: CASSLSSGRTYEQYF. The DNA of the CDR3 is TGTGCCAGCAGTTTATCCAGCGGGAGGACCTACGAGCAGTACTTC.

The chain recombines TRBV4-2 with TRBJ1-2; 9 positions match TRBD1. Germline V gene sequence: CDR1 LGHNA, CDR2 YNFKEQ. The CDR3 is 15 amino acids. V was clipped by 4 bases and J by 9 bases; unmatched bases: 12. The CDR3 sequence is CASSREGQGMDSYTF. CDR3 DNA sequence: TGTGCCAGCAGCCGAGAGGGACAGGGAATGGATAGCTACACCTTC.

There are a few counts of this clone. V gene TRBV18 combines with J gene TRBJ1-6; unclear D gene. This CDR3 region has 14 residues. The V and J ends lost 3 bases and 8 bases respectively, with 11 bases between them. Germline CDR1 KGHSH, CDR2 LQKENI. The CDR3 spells CASSPGVSDSPLHF. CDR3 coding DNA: TGTGCCAGCTCACCCGGAGTTAGTGATTCACCCCTCCACTTT.

CDR3 DNA: TGTGCCAGCAGTCGAACTAGCGGGAACTCCTACGAGCAGTACTTC. It yields the protein CASSRTSGNSYEQYF. V gene TRBV28 combines with J gene TRBJ2-7, with 10 bases identical to TRBD2. The CDR3 extends over 15 amino acids. The V gene's germline CDR1 is MDHEN and CDR2 SYDVKM. V trimming: 5 bases; J trimming: 0 bases; junction bases outside the gene matches: 4.

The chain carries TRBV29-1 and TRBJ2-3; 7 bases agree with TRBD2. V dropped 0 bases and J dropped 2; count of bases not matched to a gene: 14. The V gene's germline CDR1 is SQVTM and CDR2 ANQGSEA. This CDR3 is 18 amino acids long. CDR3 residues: CSVEDPYRAGDSTDTQYF. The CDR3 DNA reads TGCAGCGTTGAAGATCCCTATAGGGCGGGGGACTCCACAGATACGCAGTATTTT.

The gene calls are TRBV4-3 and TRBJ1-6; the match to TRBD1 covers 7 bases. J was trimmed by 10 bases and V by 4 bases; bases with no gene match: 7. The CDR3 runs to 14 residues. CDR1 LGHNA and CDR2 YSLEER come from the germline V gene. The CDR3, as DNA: TGCGCCAGCAGCCCCGACAGGGCAGGCTCACCCCTCCACTTT. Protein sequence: CASSPDRAGSPLHF.

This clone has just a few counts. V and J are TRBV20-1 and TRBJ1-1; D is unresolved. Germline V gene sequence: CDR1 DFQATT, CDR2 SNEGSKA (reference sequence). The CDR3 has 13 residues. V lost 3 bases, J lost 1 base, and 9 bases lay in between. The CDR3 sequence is CSASLLRNTEAFF. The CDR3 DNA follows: TGCAGTGCTAGTTTGTTGCGGAACACTGAAGCTTTCTTT.

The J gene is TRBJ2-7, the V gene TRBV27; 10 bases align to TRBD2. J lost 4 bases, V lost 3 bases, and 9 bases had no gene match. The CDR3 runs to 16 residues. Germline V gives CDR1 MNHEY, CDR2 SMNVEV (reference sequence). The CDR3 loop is CASSFLAGVSHYEQYF. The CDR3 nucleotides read TGTGCCAGCAGTTTCCTAGCGGGAGTTTCCCATTACGAGCAGTACTTC.

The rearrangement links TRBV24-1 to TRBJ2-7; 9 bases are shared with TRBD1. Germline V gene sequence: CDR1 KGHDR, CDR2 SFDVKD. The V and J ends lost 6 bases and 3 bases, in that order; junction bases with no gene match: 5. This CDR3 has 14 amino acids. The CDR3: CATSPGQGSYEQYF. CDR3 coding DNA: TGTGCCACCAGTCCGGGACAGGGAAGCTACGAGCAGTACTTC.

Here the CDR3 reads CASSLAEGSPLHF. CDR3 DNA: TGTGCCAGCAGTTTAGCGGAGGGGTCACCCCTCCACTTT. The chain joins TRBV12-3 or TRBV12-4 to TRBJ1-6; weak D call: TRBD1 (5 bases). Trimming took 0 bases from V and 10 from J, leaving 7 bases between them. This CDR3 has 13 amino acids.

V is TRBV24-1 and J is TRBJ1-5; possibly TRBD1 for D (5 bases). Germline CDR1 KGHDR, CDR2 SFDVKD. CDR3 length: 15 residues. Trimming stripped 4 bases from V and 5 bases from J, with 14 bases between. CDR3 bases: TGTGCCACCAGTGAGTCCCAGGGTAAACATCAGCCCCAGCATTTT. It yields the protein CATSESQGKHQPQHF.

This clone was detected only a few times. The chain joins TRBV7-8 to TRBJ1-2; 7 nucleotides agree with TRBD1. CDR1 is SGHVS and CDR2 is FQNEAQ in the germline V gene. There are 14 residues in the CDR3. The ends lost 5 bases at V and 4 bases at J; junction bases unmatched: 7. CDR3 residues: CASSIRGQSYGYTF. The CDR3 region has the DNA TGTGCCAGCAGCATTAGGGGACAGTCCTATGGCTACACCTTC. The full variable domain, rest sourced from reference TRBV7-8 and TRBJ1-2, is GAGVSQSPRYKVAKRGQDVALRCDPISGHVSLFWYQQALGQGPEFLTYFQNEAQLDKSGLPSDRFFAERPEGSVSTLKIQRTQQEDSAVYLCASSIRGQSYGYTFGSGTRLTVV.

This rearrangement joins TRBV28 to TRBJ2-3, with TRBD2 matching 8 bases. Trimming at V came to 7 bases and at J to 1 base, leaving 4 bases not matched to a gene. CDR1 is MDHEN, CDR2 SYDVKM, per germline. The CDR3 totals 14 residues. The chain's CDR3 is CASTPGGGTDTQYF. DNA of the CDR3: TGTGCCAGCACCCCCGGGGGGGGCACAGATACGCAGTATTTT.

The CDR3 DNA reads as TGTGCCAGCCGGGGGACTAGCGGGGGTTACGAGCAGTACTTC. Translating gives CASRGTSGGYEQYF. The rearrangement joins TRBV6-5 to TRBJ2-7; TRBD2 aligns across 14 bases. Germline CDR1 and CDR2: MNHEY and SVGAGI. J lost 4 bases, V lost 8 bases, and 4 bases had no gene match. CDR3 length: 14 residues.

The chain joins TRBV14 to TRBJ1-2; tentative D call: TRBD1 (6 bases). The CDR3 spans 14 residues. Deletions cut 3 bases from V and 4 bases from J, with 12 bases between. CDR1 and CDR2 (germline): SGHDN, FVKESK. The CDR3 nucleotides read TGTGCCAGCAGCCATGGACAGTCCTTCTATGGCTACACCTTC. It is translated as CASSHGQSFYGYTF.

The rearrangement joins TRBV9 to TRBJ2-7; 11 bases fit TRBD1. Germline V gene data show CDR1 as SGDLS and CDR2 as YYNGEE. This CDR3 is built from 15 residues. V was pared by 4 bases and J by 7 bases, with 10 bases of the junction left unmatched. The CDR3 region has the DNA TGTGCCAGCAGCCCAAGGACAGGGGGCTTTTGGGAGCAGTACTTC. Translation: CASSPRTGGFWEQYF.

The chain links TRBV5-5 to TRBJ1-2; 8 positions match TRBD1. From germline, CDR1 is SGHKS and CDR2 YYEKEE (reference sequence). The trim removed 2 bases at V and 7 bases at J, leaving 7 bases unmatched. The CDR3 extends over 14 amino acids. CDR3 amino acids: CASSFGQGKGGYTF. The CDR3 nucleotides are TGTGCCAGCAGCTTTGGACAGGGCAAGGGTGGCTACACCTTC.

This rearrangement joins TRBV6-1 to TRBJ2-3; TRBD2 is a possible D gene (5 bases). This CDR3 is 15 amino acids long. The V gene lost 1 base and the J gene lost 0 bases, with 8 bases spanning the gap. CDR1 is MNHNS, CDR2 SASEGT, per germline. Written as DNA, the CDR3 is TGTGCCAGCAGTGAAGGGCGGGTTAGCACAGATACGCAGTATTTT. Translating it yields CASSEGRVSTDTQYF.

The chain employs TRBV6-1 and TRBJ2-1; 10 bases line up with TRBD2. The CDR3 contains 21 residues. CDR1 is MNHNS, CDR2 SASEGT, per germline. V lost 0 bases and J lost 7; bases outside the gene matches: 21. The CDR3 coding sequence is TGTGCCAGCAGTGAAGCCAAGCCGGCGGGCGGTTTAGCGGGAGGCGCGAATGAGCAGTTCTTC. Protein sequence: CASSEAKPAGGLAGGANEQFF.

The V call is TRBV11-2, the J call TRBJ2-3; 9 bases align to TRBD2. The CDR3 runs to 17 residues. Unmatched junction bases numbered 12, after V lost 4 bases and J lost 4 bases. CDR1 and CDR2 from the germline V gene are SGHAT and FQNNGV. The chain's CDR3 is CASSSLRRGRAADTQYF. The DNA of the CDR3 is TGTGCCAGCAGCTCGCTCCGCCGCGGGAGGGCCGCAGATACGCAGTATTTT.